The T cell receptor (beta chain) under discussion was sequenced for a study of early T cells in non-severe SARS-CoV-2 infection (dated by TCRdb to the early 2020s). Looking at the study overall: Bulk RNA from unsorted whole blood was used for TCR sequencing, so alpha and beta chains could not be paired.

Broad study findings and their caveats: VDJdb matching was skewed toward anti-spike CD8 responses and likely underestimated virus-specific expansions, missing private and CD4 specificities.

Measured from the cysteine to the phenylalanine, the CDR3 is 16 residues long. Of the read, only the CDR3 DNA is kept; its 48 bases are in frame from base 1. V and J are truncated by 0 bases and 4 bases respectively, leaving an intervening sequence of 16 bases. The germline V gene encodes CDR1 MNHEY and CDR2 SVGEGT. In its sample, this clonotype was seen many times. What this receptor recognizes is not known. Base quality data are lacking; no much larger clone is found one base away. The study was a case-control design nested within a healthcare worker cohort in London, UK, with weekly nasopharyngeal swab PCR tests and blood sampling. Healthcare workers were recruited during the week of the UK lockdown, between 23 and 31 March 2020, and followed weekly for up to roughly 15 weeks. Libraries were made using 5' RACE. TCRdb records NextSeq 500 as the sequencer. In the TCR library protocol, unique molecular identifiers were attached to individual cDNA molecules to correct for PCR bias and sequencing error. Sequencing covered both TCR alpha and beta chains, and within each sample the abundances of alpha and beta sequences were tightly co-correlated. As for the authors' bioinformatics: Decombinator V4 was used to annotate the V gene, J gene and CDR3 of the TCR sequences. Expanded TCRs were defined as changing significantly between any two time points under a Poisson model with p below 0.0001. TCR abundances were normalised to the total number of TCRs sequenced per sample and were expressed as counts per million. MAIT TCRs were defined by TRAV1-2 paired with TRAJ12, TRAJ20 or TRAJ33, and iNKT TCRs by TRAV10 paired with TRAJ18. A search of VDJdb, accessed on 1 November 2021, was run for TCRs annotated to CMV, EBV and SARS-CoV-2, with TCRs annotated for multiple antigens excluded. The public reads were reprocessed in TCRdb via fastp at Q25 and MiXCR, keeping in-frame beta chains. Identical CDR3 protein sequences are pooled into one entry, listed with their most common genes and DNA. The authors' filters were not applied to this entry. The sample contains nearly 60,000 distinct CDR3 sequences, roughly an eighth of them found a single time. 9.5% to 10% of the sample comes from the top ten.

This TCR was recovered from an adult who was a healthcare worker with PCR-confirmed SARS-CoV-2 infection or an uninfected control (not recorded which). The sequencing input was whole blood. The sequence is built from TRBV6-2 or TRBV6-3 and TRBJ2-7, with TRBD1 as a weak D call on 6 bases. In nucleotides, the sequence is TGTGCCAGCAGTTACTCGAGATCCAGGGGAAGGTACGAGCAGTACTTC. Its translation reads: CASSYSRSRGRYEQYF.